These 17 T cell receptor beta chains share one sample of origin, sequenced in a study of CD8 T cells in Susac syndrome. The authors reverse transcribed roughly 0.5 to 1 ug RNA with random hexamers. TCRdb re-called the immunoSEQ multiplex PCR reads through MiXCR, storing one row per CDR3 protein. The sample records around 80,000 distinct CDR3 sequences, 85% to 95% being singletons. Sequencing used CD8+ T cells from PBMCs. Receptors were obtained from a human donor with Susac syndrome.

The chain carries TRBV4-3 and TRBJ2-7; D tentatively reads TRBD1 or TRBD2 (5 bases each). This CDR3 contains 14 residues. CDR1 LGHNA and CDR2 YSLEER come from the germline V gene. V lost 0 bases and J 1 base, leaving 7 bases between the germline ends. The CDR3 region is CASSQEWGSYEQYF. CDR3 DNA sequence: TGCGCCAGCAGCCAAGAATGGGGGTCCTACGAGCAGTACTTC.

This clonotype was detected once. This chain joins TRBV5-4 and TRBJ2-6; no reliable D call. The V and J ends lost 0 bases and 0 bases respectively, with 10 bases between them. Per the germline V gene, CDR1 is SGHNT and CDR2 is YYREEE (reference sequence). The CDR3 is made up of 17 amino acids. The DNA of the CDR3 is TGTGCCAGCAGCTTGGTAGGGAAGCCCTCTGGGGCCAACGTCCTGACTTTC. Translated: CASSLVGKPSGANVLTF. Complete variable domain (other parts from reference TRBV5-4 and TRBJ2-6): ETGVTQSPTHLIKTRGQQVTLRCSSQSGHNTVSWYQQALGQGPQFIFQYYREEENGRGNFPPRFSGLQFPNYSSELNVNALELDDSALYLCASSLVGKPSGANVLTFGAGSRLTVL.

This clonotype came up once. This rearrangement joins TRBV6-1 to TRBJ1-5; weak D call: TRBD1 (6 bases). The CDR3 is 14 amino acids. Trimming removed 3 bases from V and 4 bases from J, with 10 bases in between. The germline V gene encodes CDR1 MNHNS and CDR2 SASEGT. The CDR3 sequence: CASSEWDNNQPQHF. DNA for the CDR3: TGTGCCAGCAGTGAGTGGGACAATAATCAGCCCCAGCATTTT.

The chain recombines TRBV3-1 with TRBJ1-2; 7 nucleotides match TRBD1. The CDR3 loop spans 11 amino acids. Germline lookup yields CDR1 LGHDT and CDR2 YNNKEL (reference sequence). The V segment lost 6 bases and the J segment 6 bases; nucleotides outside the gene matches: 1. The CDR3 DNA follows: TGTGCCAGCAGTACAGGGGATGGCTACACCTTC. It is translated as CASSTGDGYTF. Drawing the rest from reference TRBV3-1 and TRBJ1-2, the complete variable domain is DTAVSQTPKYLVTQMGNDKSIKCEQNLGHDTMYWYKQDSKKFLKIMFSYNNKELIINETVPNRFSPKSPDKAHLNLHINSLELGDSAVYFCASSTGDGYTFGSGTRLTVV.

The chain employs TRBV20-1 and TRBJ2-7; no firm D call. Germline CDR1 DFQATT, CDR2 SNEGSKA (reference sequence). CDR3 length: 11 amino acids. Trimming pared 0 bases from V and 5 bases from J, leaving 5 bases between. The CDR3, as DNA: TGCAGTGCTAGAGAAATGGACGAGCAGTACTTC. Translation: CSAREMDEQYF.

The chain combines TRBV4-1 with TRBJ1-1, with a possible D match to TRBD1 (5 bases). This CDR3 is built from 16 residues. Germline V gene sequence: CDR1 MGHRA, CDR2 YSYEKL. V gave up 0 bases and J gave up 1 base, with 12 bases separating them. The CDR3: CASSQEGAPANTEAFF. In DNA form, the CDR3 reads TGCGCCAGCAGCCAAGAAGGGGCCCCGGCGAACACTGAAGCTTTCTTT.

The genes are TRBV28 and TRBJ2-1, with TRBD1 identical over 9 bases. Germline loops: CDR1 MDHEN, CDR2 SYDVKM. This CDR3 comprises 15 residues. Trimming at V came to 6 bases and at J to 6 bases, leaving 9 bases not matched to a gene. The CDR3 DNA is TGTGCCAGCAGGGGACCGGGACAGGGACTCAATGAGCAGTTCTTC. Translation gives CASRGPGQGLNEQFF. The variable domain in full, completed from reference TRBV28 and TRBJ2-1, reads DVKVTQSSRYLVKRTGEKVFLECVQDMDHENMFWYRQDPGLGLRLIYFSYDVKMKEKGDIPEGYSVSREKKERFSLILESASTNQTSMYLCASRGPGQGLNEQFFGPGTRLTVL.

The chain couples TRBV12-3 or TRBV12-4 to TRBJ1-1, with unresolved D. The ends were cut back, 6 bases at V and 1 base at J, with 12 bases in the middle. CDR3 size: 14 residues. The DNA for the CDR3 is TGTGCCAGCAGCCAGATCTTCAGGAACACTGAAGCTTTCTTT. Translated, it gives CASSQIFRNTEAFF.

The chain has TRBV10-3 and TRBJ2-1; weak D call: TRBD2 (7 bases). Trimming removed 2 bases from V and 10 bases from J, with 15 bases in between. Germline V gene data show CDR1 as ENHRY and CDR2 as SYGVKD. This CDR3 contains 14 residues. The CDR3 region is CAISEGGGGMEQFF. The CDR3 DNA is TGTGCCATCAGTGAGGGGGGAGGGGGAATGGAGCAGTTCTTC.

The J gene is TRBJ1-2, the V gene TRBV7-6; 10 bases are a match to TRBD1. This CDR3 contains 16 residues. J lost 3 bases, V lost 5 bases, and 9 bases had no gene match. The germline V gene has CDR1 SGHVS and CDR2 FNYEAQ. The CDR3: CASSPRTGGVDYGYTF. CDR3 nucleotide sequence: TGTGCCAGCAGCCCAAGGACAGGGGGAGTCGACTATGGCTACACCTTC. Combining the CDR3 with reference TRBV7-6 and TRBJ1-2 gives the whole variable domain GAGVSQSPRYKVTKRGQDVALRCDPISGHVSLYWYRQALGQGPEFLTYFNYEAQQDKSGLPNDRFSAERPEGSISTLTIQRTEQRDSAMYRCASSPRTGGVDYGYTFGSGTRLTVV.

This chain connects TRBV15 to TRBJ1-4; D unclear. This CDR3 has 12 residues. CDR1 is LNHNV and CDR2 is YYDKDF in the germline V gene (reference sequence). V lost 0 bases and J 8 bases, leaving 4 bases between the germline ends. The chain's CDR3 is CATSRDEEKLFF. The CDR3 DNA reads as TGTGCCACCAGCAGAGACGAAGAAAAACTGTTTTTT.

The chain couples TRBV20-1 to TRBJ2-2; D perhaps matches TRBD1 (5 bases). This CDR3 is 15 amino acids long. Germline CDR1 DFQATT, CDR2 SNEGSKA (reference sequence). The ends were cut back, 3 bases at V and 2 bases at J, with 13 bases in the middle. The CDR3 DNA sequence: TGCAGTGCTAGTCGGCTCTGGGGCAACACCGGGGAGCTGTTTTTT. Its protein is CSASRLWGNTGELFF.

The CDR3 bases are TGTGCCAGCAGCGTAGACGGCAGAGGAGCTTTCTTT. It yields the protein CASSVDGRGAFF. The chain couples TRBV9 to TRBJ1-1; D not certain. CDR3 length: 12 amino acids. From germline, CDR1 is SGDLS and CDR2 YYNGEE. V lost 0 bases and J 10 bases, leaving 10 bases between the germline ends.

V gene TRBV7-9 combines with J gene TRBJ2-7, with TRBD2 as a possible D gene (6 bases). V dropped 4 bases and J dropped 1 base, with 11 bases sitting between them. CDR1 is SEHNR and CDR2 is FQNEAQ in the germline V gene (reference sequence). The CDR3 length is 14 residues. CDR3 coding DNA: TGTGCCAGCAGCTATGGAGGGTTTTCCTACGAGCAGTACTTC. The encoded protein is CASSYGGFSYEQYF.

The V and J genes are TRBV4-1 and TRBJ1-2, with TRBD1 as a possible D gene (5 bases). The V gene's germline CDR1 is MGHRA and CDR2 YSYEKL. The CDR3 is 15 residues long. V lost 0 bases, J lost 2 bases, and 10 bases lay in between. The CDR3 DNA is TGCGCCAGCAGCCAAGATCCGACAGCAAACTATGGCTACACCTTC. Translating gives CASSQDPTANYGYTF.

The chain couples TRBV12-3 or TRBV12-4 to TRBJ2-7; D might be TRBD2 (7 bases). The CDR3 extends over 13 amino acids. The germline V and J ends were trimmed by 5 bases and 2 bases, with 10 bases remaining between them. CDR3: CASSGGATYEQYF. CDR3 coding DNA: TGTGCCAGCAGTGGGGGGGCGACCTACGAGCAGTACTTC.

V is TRBV19 and J is TRBJ2-1, with D perhaps matching TRBD2 (6 bases). Trimming left V 5 bases short and J 9 bases short, with 23 bases between. The germline V gene has CDR1 LNHDA and CDR2 SQIVND (reference sequence). The CDR3 has 16 amino acids. CDR3 residues: CASSFPGASESVEQFF. CDR3 sequence (DNA): TGTGCCAGTAGTTTCCCCGGGGCTAGCGAGTCGGTTGAGCAGTTCTTC.